This is a list of T cell receptor beta chains from one sample in a study of CD8 T cells in ankylosing spondylitis. TCRdb re-called the 5' RACE reads through MiXCR, storing one row per CDR3 protein. The table includes roughly 130,000 distinct CDR3 sequences, approximately 9.2% detected once. Sequenced: synovial fluid, either unsorted or a sorted T cell fraction (not recorded which). The receptors originated from a male donor with ankylosing spondylitis. The CDR3 runs from the conserved cysteine through the conserved F or W. A D gene is named only where the DNA matches it firmly. A row's size may be missing; if present it is once, few, many or a size class.

d_call: NA; v_call: TRBV4-2; clone_size: many; j_call: TRBJ2-3; cdr3_nt: TGTGCCAGCAGCCAAGATGGAGTAGCGAGCACAGATACGCAGTATTTT; cdr3_aa: CASSQDGVASTDTQYF
d_call: NA; v_call: TRBV6-2/TRBV6-3; clone_size: few; j_call: TRBJ1-2; cdr3_nt: TGTGCCAGCAGCCCGGGACGGCCCTATGGCTACACCTTC; cdr3_aa: CASSPGRPYGYTF
d_call: NA; v_call: TRBV7-2; clone_size: NA; j_call: TRBJ2-3; cdr3_nt: TGTGCCAGCAGCTTACACAGGGGCACAGATACGCAGTATTTT; cdr3_aa: CASSLHRGTDTQYF
d_call: TRBD2; v_call: TRBV4-2; clone_size: many; j_call: TRBJ2-3; cdr3_nt: TGTGCCAGCAGCCCAGCGGGAGAATCAGATACGCAGTATTTT; cdr3_aa: CASSPAGESDTQYF
d_call: NA; v_call: TRBV2; clone_size: NA; j_call: TRBJ1-3; cdr3_nt: TGTGCCAGCAGCTGGGCCTCTGGAAACACCATATATTTT; cdr3_aa: CASSWASGNTIYF
d_call: NA; v_call: TRBV5-1; clone_size: few; j_call: TRBJ2-7; cdr3_nt: TGCGCCAGCAGCCCCGGAGATAACTACGAGCAGTACTTC; cdr3_aa: CASSPGDNYEQYF
d_call: TRBD1; v_call: TRBV19; clone_size: many; j_call: TRBJ2-6; cdr3_nt: TGTGCCAGTAGTAGGCAGGGGGCTGTTTTATCTGGGGCCAACGTCCTGACTTTC; cdr3_aa: CASSRQGAVLSGANVLTF
d_call: NA; v_call: TRBV18; clone_size: many; j_call: TRBJ1-6; cdr3_nt: TGTGCCAGCTCACTCGCTTTAGAATATTCACCCCTCCACTTT; cdr3_aa: CASSLALEYSPLHF
d_call: NA; v_call: TRBV10-3; clone_size: few; j_call: TRBJ2-5; cdr3_nt: TGTGCCATCAGCCGGGGGCAGGCGTACCAAGAGACCCAGTACTTC; cdr3_aa: CAISRGQAYQETQYF
d_call: NA; v_call: TRBV5-6; clone_size: NA; j_call: TRBJ2-1; cdr3_nt: TGTGCCAGCAGCCACGGGTGGGAAGAGGACAATGAGCAGTTCTTC; cdr3_aa: CASSHGWEEDNEQFF
d_call: NA; v_call: TRBV20-1; clone_size: many; j_call: TRBJ1-2; cdr3_nt: TGCAGTGCTAGAGATCATAAGGGGTCCTATGGCTACACCTTC; cdr3_aa: CSARDHKGSYGYTF
d_call: TRBD2; v_call: TRBV25-1; clone_size: many; j_call: TRBJ2-2; cdr3_nt: TGTGCCAGCAGTGGGACTAGCGACACCGGGGAGCTGTTTTTT; cdr3_aa: CASSGTSDTGELFF
d_call: NA; v_call: TRBV20-1; clone_size: NA; j_call: TRBJ2-7; cdr3_nt: TGCAGTGCTAGAGCTATCGACAGTTACGAGCAGTACTTC; cdr3_aa: CSARAIDSYEQYF
d_call: NA; v_call: TRBV11-1; clone_size: many; j_call: TRBJ1-1; cdr3_nt: TGTGCCAGCAGCTTTGGAACCGGCCCCGCAGGCACTGAAGCTTTCTTT; cdr3_aa: CASSFGTGPAGTEAFF
d_call: TRBD2; v_call: TRBV6-2/TRBV6-3; clone_size: NA; j_call: TRBJ2-2; cdr3_nt: TGTGCCAGCAGTTACCGCCTGGGGCTAGCGGGCCCCAAGGGCACCGGGGAGCTGTTTTTT; cdr3_aa: CASSYRLGLAGPKGTGELFF
d_call: NA; v_call: TRBV7-2; clone_size: few; j_call: TRBJ2-2; cdr3_nt: TGTGCCAGCAGCCCCTTCGGTCAATACACCGGGGAGCTGTTTTTT; cdr3_aa: CASSPFGQYTGELFF
d_call: NA; v_call: TRBV12-3/TRBV12-4; clone_size: many; j_call: TRBJ1-1; cdr3_nt: TGTGCCAGCAGTCCCCTGGACCCAACTCTCGGCACTGAAGCTTTCTTT; cdr3_aa: CASSPLDPTLGTEAFF
d_call: TRBD1; v_call: TRBV7-6; clone_size: many; j_call: TRBJ2-1; cdr3_nt: TGTGCCAGCAGCCCGACGAGGGGGCTTGAGCAGTTCTTC; cdr3_aa: CASSPTRGLEQFF
d_call: NA; v_call: TRBV11-3; clone_size: NA; j_call: TRBJ2-5; cdr3_nt: TGTGCCAGCAGCTCCGTCGGAAGCGGACAAGAGACCCAGTACTTC; cdr3_aa: CASSSVGSGQETQYF
d_call: TRBD2; v_call: TRBV7-2; clone_size: few; j_call: TRBJ2-2; cdr3_nt: TGTGCCAGCACCCTGGGGAGGGCCTTCGGGGAGCTGTTTTTT; cdr3_aa: CASTLGRAFGELFF
d_call: NA; v_call: TRBV5-1; clone_size: many; j_call: TRBJ1-6; cdr3_nt: TGCGCCAGCAGCCAGGACTCTCGCGGTTCACCCCTCCACTTT; cdr3_aa: CASSQDSRGSPLHF
d_call: TRBD1; v_call: TRBV29-1; clone_size: few; j_call: TRBJ2-5; cdr3_nt: TGCAGCGTTGCCACCGGACAGGGGGCTTGGGGATCCCAGTACTTC; cdr3_aa: CSVATGQGAWGSQYF
d_call: NA; v_call: TRBV6-6; clone_size: many; j_call: TRBJ2-7; cdr3_nt: TGTGCCAGCAGCCGAAACACCTACGAGCAGTACTTC; cdr3_aa: CASSRNTYEQYF
d_call: NA; v_call: TRBV20-1; clone_size: many; j_call: TRBJ2-5; cdr3_nt: TGCAGTGCTAGAGAGTCCTCTAGACAAGAGACCCAGTACTTC; cdr3_aa: CSARESSRQETQYF
d_call: NA; v_call: TRBV6-1; clone_size: NA; j_call: TRBJ1-3; cdr3_nt: TGTGCCAGCAGTGCCTACCGCAGAGGGGACTCTGGAAACACCATATATTTT; cdr3_aa: CASSAYRRGDSGNTIYF
d_call: TRBD2; v_call: TRBV20-1; clone_size: medium-sized; j_call: TRBJ2-4; cdr3_nt: TGCAGTGCTAGCGGGGAGGGTTCCAAAAACATTCAGTACTTC; cdr3_aa: CSASGEGSKNIQYF
d_call: NA; v_call: TRBV29-1; clone_size: NA; j_call: TRBJ1-4; cdr3_nt: TGCAGCGTATCCGGGACTGGCTCTGAAAAACTGTTTTTT; cdr3_aa: CSVSGTGSEKLFF
d_call: NA; v_call: TRBV5-4; clone_size: NA; j_call: TRBJ1-2; cdr3_nt: TGTGCCAGCAGCTTGGACGGATCTTCCTATGGCTACACCTTC; cdr3_aa: CASSLDGSSYGYTF
d_call: TRBD1; v_call: TRBV6-5; clone_size: many; j_call: TRBJ1-2; cdr3_nt: TGTGCCACATTAGGGACAGGAGTTAATGGCTACACCTTC; cdr3_aa: CATLGTGVNGYTF
d_call: NA; v_call: TRBV7-6; clone_size: once; j_call: TRBJ2-3; cdr3_nt: TGTGCCAGCAGCTTAGGAGGCGGGGGCACAGATACGCAGTATTTT; cdr3_aa: CASSLGGGGTDTQYF
d_call: NA; v_call: TRBV28; clone_size: few; j_call: TRBJ2-3; cdr3_nt: TGTGCCAGCAGTTGGGGTGTAGATACGCAGTATTTT; cdr3_aa: CASSWGVDTQYF
d_call: NA; v_call: TRBV6-1; clone_size: NA; j_call: TRBJ2-3; cdr3_nt: TGTGCCAGCATCCAAAGGGCTCAGGTCACGCAGTATTTT; cdr3_aa: CASIQRAQVTQYF
d_call: NA; v_call: TRBV5-1; clone_size: NA; j_call: TRBJ1-4; cdr3_nt: TGCGCCAGCAGCTTGGGAAATGAAAAACTGTTTTTT; cdr3_aa: CASSLGNEKLFF
d_call: TRBD1; v_call: TRBV5-1; clone_size: many; j_call: TRBJ2-1; cdr3_nt: TGCGCCAGCAGCAAAGCGACAGGGGTCGGGTCCTACAATGAGCAGTTCTTC; cdr3_aa: CASSKATGVGSYNEQFF
d_call: TRBD1; v_call: TRBV4-1; clone_size: NA; j_call: TRBJ1-1; cdr3_nt: TGCGCCAGCAGCCAACACGACAGGGAGGTCACTGAAGCTTTCTTT; cdr3_aa: CASSQHDREVTEAFF
d_call: TRBD1; v_call: TRBV28; clone_size: NA; j_call: TRBJ2-7; cdr3_nt: TGTGCCAGCAGCTCGACAGGGGCTGTATCCTACGAGCAGTACTTC; cdr3_aa: CASSSTGAVSYEQYF
d_call: NA; v_call: TRBV5-1; clone_size: few; j_call: TRBJ2-5; cdr3_nt: TGCGCCAGCAGCTTGAGACAAAGAGAGACCCAGTACTTC; cdr3_aa: CASSLRQRETQYF
d_call: NA; v_call: TRBV28; clone_size: many; j_call: TRBJ2-7; cdr3_nt: TGTGCCAGCAGTTTATTGGACCTTAGCTCCTACGAGCAGTACTTC; cdr3_aa: CASSLLDLSSYEQYF
d_call: TRBD1; v_call: TRBV4-3; clone_size: many; j_call: TRBJ1-2; cdr3_nt: TGCGCCAGCAGACTCACAGGGGCGGGTGGCTACACCTTC; cdr3_aa: CASRLTGAGGYTF
d_call: NA; v_call: TRBV2; clone_size: many; j_call: TRBJ2-7; cdr3_nt: TGTGCCAGCAGACCGGGAACCCCTACGAGGGAGCAGTACTTC; cdr3_aa: CASRPGTPTREQYF
d_call: TRBD1; v_call: TRBV4-3; clone_size: few; j_call: TRBJ1-6; cdr3_nt: TGCGCCAGCAGCCAAGTGGCATCACAGGGGACTTCACCCCTCCACTTT; cdr3_aa: CASSQVASQGTSPLHF
d_call: TRBD1; v_call: TRBV6-1; clone_size: NA; j_call: TRBJ1-2; cdr3_nt: TGTGCCAGCAGTCCCCCGGGGACAGGGGACTATGGCTACACCTTC; cdr3_aa: CASSPPGTGDYGYTF
d_call: NA; v_call: TRBV5-6; clone_size: NA; j_call: TRBJ1-1; cdr3_nt: TGTGCCAGCAGCTTGGTGGAGGTCGCGAACACTGAAGCTTTCTTT; cdr3_aa: CASSLVEVANTEAFF
d_call: TRBD1; v_call: TRBV5-5; clone_size: many; j_call: TRBJ1-2; cdr3_nt: TGTGCCAGCAGTCCGACAGGGGAGAACTATGGCTACACCTTC; cdr3_aa: CASSPTGENYGYTF
d_call: NA; v_call: TRBV12-3/TRBV12-4; clone_size: many; j_call: TRBJ1-2; cdr3_nt: TGTGCCAGCAGTCCCTACCAGGGAAGCTATGGCTACACCTTC; cdr3_aa: CASSPYQGSYGYTF
d_call: NA; v_call: TRBV9; clone_size: few; j_call: TRBJ2-7; cdr3_nt: TGTGCCAGCAGCGCTCAATCTTTAGAGGCCGGGCAGTACTTC; cdr3_aa: CASSAQSLEAGQYF
d_call: NA; v_call: TRBV20-1; clone_size: many; j_call: TRBJ2-3; cdr3_nt: TGCAGTGCTAGAGATCCCCGACATCTGGTAGTGGCAGATACGCAGTATTTT; cdr3_aa: CSARDPRHLVVADTQYF
d_call: TRBD2; v_call: TRBV7-2; clone_size: many; j_call: TRBJ2-3; cdr3_nt: TGTGCCAGCAGCTTCTTAGCCGGGGGGGGGAGGACAGATACGCAGTATTTT; cdr3_aa: CASSFLAGGGRTDTQYF
d_call: NA; v_call: TRBV20-1; clone_size: few; j_call: TRBJ1-2; cdr3_nt: TGCAGTGCCACTCCGGGACCCTCTTATGGCTACACCTTC; cdr3_aa: CSATPGPSYGYTF
d_call: TRBD1; v_call: TRBV5-4; clone_size: many; j_call: TRBJ2-5; cdr3_nt: TGTGCTGAGGGGGCTTTCTGGGAAGAGACCCAGTACTTC; cdr3_aa: CAEGAFWEETQYF
d_call: TRBD1; v_call: TRBV5-1; clone_size: many; j_call: TRBJ1-6; cdr3_nt: TGCGCCAGCAGCTTGGTTACAGGGGGCCTTAATTCACCCCTCCACTTT; cdr3_aa: CASSLVTGGLNSPLHF
d_call: NA; v_call: TRBV7-6; clone_size: NA; j_call: TRBJ2-1; cdr3_nt: TGTGCCAGCAGCTTATCGATGGGCGGAGATACGGGTGAGCAGTTCTTC; cdr3_aa: CASSLSMGGDTGEQFF
d_call: TRBD2; v_call: TRBV24-1; clone_size: NA; j_call: TRBJ2-1; cdr3_nt: TGTGCCACCAGTGACGCGGGACTAGCGGGGGGGGGTTACAATGAGCAGTTCTTC; cdr3_aa: CATSDAGLAGGGYNEQFF